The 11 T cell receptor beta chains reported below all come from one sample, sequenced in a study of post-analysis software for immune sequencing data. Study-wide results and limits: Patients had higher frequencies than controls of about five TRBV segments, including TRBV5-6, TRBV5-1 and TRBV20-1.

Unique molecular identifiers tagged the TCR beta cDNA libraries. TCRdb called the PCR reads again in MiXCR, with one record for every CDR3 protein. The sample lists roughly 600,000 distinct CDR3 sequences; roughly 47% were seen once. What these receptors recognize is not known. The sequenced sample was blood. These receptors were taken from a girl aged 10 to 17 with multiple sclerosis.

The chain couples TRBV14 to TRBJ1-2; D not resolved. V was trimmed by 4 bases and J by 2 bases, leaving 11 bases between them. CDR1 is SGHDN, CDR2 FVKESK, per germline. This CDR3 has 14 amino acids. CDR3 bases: TGTGCCAGCAGCCTTCTGACGGTGAACTATGGCTACACCTTC. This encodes CASSLLTVNYGYTF.

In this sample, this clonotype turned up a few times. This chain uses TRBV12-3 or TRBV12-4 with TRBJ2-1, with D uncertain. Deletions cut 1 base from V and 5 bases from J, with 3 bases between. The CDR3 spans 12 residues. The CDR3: CASSLVHNEQFF. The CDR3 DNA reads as TGTGCCAGCAGTTTAGTCCACAATGAGCAGTTCTTC.

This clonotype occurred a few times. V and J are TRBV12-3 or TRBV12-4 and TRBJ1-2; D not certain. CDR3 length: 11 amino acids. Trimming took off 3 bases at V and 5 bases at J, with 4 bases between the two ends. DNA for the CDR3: TGTGCCAGCAGTTTGCAGTATGGCTACACCTTC. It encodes CASSLQYGYTF.

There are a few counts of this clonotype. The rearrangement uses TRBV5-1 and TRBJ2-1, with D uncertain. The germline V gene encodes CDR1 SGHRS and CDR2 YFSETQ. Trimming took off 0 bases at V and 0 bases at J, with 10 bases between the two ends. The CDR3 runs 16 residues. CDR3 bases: TGCGCCAGCAGCTTGGCTGTTAGGAGCTCCTACAATGAGCAGTTCTTC. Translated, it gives CASSLAVRSSYNEQFF.

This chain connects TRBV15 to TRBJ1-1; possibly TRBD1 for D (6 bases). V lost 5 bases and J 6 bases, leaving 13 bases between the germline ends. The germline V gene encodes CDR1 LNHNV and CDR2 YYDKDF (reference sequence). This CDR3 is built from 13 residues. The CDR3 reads CATSDQGTAEAFF. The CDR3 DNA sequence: TGTGCCACCAGCGACCAGGGGACGGCTGAAGCTTTCTTT.

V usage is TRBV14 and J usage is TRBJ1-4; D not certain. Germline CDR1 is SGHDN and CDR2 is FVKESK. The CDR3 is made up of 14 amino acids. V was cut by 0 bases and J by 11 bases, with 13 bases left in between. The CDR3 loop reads CASSQEARHGKLFF. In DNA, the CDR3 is TGTGCCAGCAGCCAAGAAGCCCGCCATGGGAAACTGTTTTTT.

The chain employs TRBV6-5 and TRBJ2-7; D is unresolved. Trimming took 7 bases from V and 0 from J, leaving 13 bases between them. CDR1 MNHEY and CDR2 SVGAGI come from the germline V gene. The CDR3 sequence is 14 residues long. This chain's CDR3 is CASTSERSSYEQYF. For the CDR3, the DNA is TGTGCCAGCACCTCCGAGAGGTCCTCCTACGAGCAGTACTTC.

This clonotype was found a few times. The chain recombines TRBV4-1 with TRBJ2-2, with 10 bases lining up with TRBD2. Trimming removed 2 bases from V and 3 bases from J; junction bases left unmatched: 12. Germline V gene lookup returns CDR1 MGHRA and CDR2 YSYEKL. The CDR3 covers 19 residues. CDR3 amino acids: CASSQSPLTSGAHTGELFF. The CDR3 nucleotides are TGCGCCAGCAGCCAAAGTCCTTTAACTAGCGGGGCTCACACCGGGGAGCTGTTTTTT.

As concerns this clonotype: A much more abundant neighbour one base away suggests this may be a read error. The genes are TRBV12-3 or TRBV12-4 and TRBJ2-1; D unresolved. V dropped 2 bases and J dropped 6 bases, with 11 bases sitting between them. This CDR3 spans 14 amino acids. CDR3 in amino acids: CASSLTHRPNEQFF. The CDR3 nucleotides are TGTGCCAGCAGTTTAACCCACAGACCCAATGAGCAGTTCTTC.

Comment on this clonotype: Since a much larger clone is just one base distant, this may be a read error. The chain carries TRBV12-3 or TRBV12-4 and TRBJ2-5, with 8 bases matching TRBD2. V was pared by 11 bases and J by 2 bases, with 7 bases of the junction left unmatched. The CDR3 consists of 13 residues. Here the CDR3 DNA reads TGTGCCGGCGGGGGGAGCTTTCAAGAGACCCAGTACTTC. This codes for CAGGGSFQETQYF.

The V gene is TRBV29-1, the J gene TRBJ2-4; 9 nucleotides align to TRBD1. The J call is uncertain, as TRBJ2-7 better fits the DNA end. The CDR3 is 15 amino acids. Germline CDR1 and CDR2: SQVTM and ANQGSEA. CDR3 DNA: TGCAGCGTAAAAGGCTGGGGACAGGGAAACTACGAGCAGTACTTC. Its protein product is CSVKGWGQGNYEQYF.